The 26 T cell receptor beta chains below were found in one sample sequenced in a study of blood T cell repertoires in COVID-19. Assay: immunoSEQ multiplex PCR; the TCRdb copy retains only in-frame clones and omits some. The sample has fewer than 500,000 clones; around 87% are singletons. Specimen: PBMCs or T cells enriched from blood (not recorded which). The receptors come from a woman in her twenties or thirties with acute COVID-19.

This clone has a handful of counts. This rearrangement joins TRBV7-9 to TRBJ1-1; 8 bases agree with TRBD1. CDR3 length: 15 residues. Germline lookup yields CDR1 SEHNR and CDR2 FQNEAQ (reference sequence). J lost 1 base, V lost 5 bases, and 6 bases had no gene match. CDR3 loop: CASSPRQGPNTEAFF. The CDR3, as DNA: TGTGCCAGCAGCCCAAGACAGGGGCCGAACACTGAAGCTTTCTTT.

This sequence joins TRBV10-2 and TRBJ2-3; 8 bases agree with TRBD1. With V trimmed by 0 bases and J by 5 bases, 7 bases remained unmatched. Looked up from germline, CDR1 is WSHSY and CDR2 is SAAADI. The CDR3 length is 16 residues. The CDR3 DNA reads as TGCGCCAGCAGTGAGTCGAATAAAACAGGGGGAGATACGCAGTATTTT. Protein sequence: CASSESNKTGGDTQYF.

The rearrangement joins TRBV20-1 to TRBJ1-4; maybe TRBD1 (6 bases). V shed 8 bases and J shed 3 bases, with 19 bases lying between them. Germline V gene data show CDR1 as DFQATT and CDR2 as SNEGSKA (reference sequence). The CDR3 length is 15 residues. The CDR3: CSPSGGQVANEKLFF. The CDR3 bases are TGCAGTCCCAGTGGGGGGCAGGTGGCTAATGAAAAACTGTTTTTT.

V gene TRBV29-1 combines with J gene TRBJ1-5; 9 positions agree with TRBD1. Germline CDR1 SQVTM, CDR2 ANQGSEA. V shed 4 bases and J 3 bases; nucleotides not matched to a gene: 7. The CDR3 is made up of 15 amino acids. The CDR3 spells CSVGAGTGNNQPQHF. For the CDR3, the DNA is TGCAGCGTTGGCGCCGGGACAGGGAACAATCAGCCCCAGCATTTT.

This clone was counted once. The V call is TRBV3-1 (or the pseudogene TRBV3-2), the J call TRBJ2-7; D remains unclear. With 1 base removed from V and 6 bases from J, the gap between germline ends came to 7 bases. Germline V gene sequence: CDR1 LGHDT, CDR2 YNNKEL (reference sequence). CDR3 length: 12 residues. CDR3 DNA sequence: TGTGCCAGCAGCCAAGGGGCAGTCGAGCAGTACTTC. Protein product: CASSQGAVEQYF.

The chain is built from TRBV9 and TRBJ1-3; 9 bases fit TRBD1. J was trimmed by 3 bases and V by 3 bases; bases with no gene match: 4. CDR3 length equals 15 residues. Germline V CDR1 and CDR2: SGDLS, YYNGEE. CDR3 loop: CASSARQGGGNTIYF. For the CDR3, the DNA is TGTGCCAGCAGCGCCAGACAGGGGGGTGGAAACACCATATATTTT.

The J gene is TRBJ1-1, the V gene TRBV27; 7 nucleotides agree with TRBD1. The CDR3 extends over 17 amino acids. Unmatched junction bases numbered 20, after V lost 7 bases and J lost 6 bases. CDR1 MNHEY and CDR2 SMNVEV come from the germline V gene (reference sequence). Here the CDR3 reads CASNPLMRQGSLAEAFF. CDR3 coding DNA: TGTGCCAGCAACCCCCTAATGAGACAGGGATCGTTGGCTGAAGCTTTCTTT.

The gene calls are TRBV9 and TRBJ2-2; D unclear. The CDR3 has 12 amino acids. Germline CDR1 is SGDLS and CDR2 is YYNGEE. V was cut by 2 bases and J by 6 bases, with 5 bases left in between. DNA of the CDR3: TGTGCCAGCAGCGTCAACTCCGGGGAGCTGTTTTTT. As protein: CASSVNSGELFF.

This clone was observed once. The genes are TRBV19 and TRBJ2-1, with 10 bases identical to TRBD2. The CDR3 is 21 amino acids. J lost 4 bases, V lost 2 bases, and 20 bases had no gene match. CDR1 and CDR2 (germline): LNHDA, SQIVND (reference sequence). The CDR3 region is CASSILFRGTSSGGFYNEQFF. CDR3 DNA sequence: TGTGCCAGTAGTATATTATTCAGGGGCACATCTAGCGGGGGATTTTACAATGAGCAGTTCTTC.

This rearrangement joins TRBV30 to TRBJ1-6; a possible D gene is TRBD1 (5 bases). CDR1 and CDR2 (germline): GTSNPN, SVGIG (reference sequence). This CDR3 is built from 13 residues. Trimming took off 0 bases at V and 12 bases at J, with 12 bases between the two ends. The CDR3 DNA sequence: TGTGCCTGGAGTGTCCAAGGGGTGTTACCCCTCCACTTT. Its protein product is CAWSVQGVLPLHF.

The V call is TRBV12-5, the J call TRBJ2-7; D is ambiguous. The CDR3 covers 13 residues. Trimming cost V 3 bases and J 0 bases, with 6 bases left between them. Per the germline V gene, CDR1 is LGHNT and CDR2 is FRNRAP. The CDR3: CASGFSFSYEQYF. CDR3 DNA sequence: TGTGCTAGTGGTTTCTCTTTCTCCTACGAGCAGTACTTC.

The V gene is TRBV5-1, the J gene TRBJ1-2, with a tentative D call TRBD1 (6 bases). Germline CDR1 SGHRS, CDR2 YFSETQ. The CDR3 loop spans 13 amino acids. The V gene lost 4 bases and the J gene lost 4 bases, with 11 bases spanning the gap. The CDR3 sequence is CASSAGQSYGYTF. For the CDR3, the DNA is TGCGCCAGCAGCGCCGGACAGTCCTATGGCTACACCTTC. Drawing the rest from reference TRBV5-1 and TRBJ1-2, the complete variable domain is KAGVTQTPRYLIKTRGQQVTLSCSPISGHRSVSWYQQTPGQGLQFLFEYFSETQRNKGNFPGRFSGRQFSNSRSEMNVSTLELGDSALYLCASSAGQSYGYTFGSGTRLTVV.

The chain links TRBV19 to TRBJ1-1; 8 bases agree with TRBD1. Trimming cost V 3 bases and J 5 bases; bases outside gene matches: 8. From germline, CDR1 is LNHDA and CDR2 SQIVND (reference sequence). The CDR3 has 15 amino acids. This CDR3 is CASSIGQGVKTEAFF. In DNA, the CDR3 is TGTGCCAGTAGTATCGGACAGGGTGTTAAGACTGAAGCTTTCTTT.

The chain is built from TRBV4-1 and TRBJ2-7, with D perhaps matching TRBD2 (5 bases). V lost 0 bases and J 4 bases, leaving 10 bases between the germline ends. The germline V gene has CDR1 MGHRA and CDR2 YSYEKL. This CDR3 contains 14 residues. The CDR3 nucleotides are TGCGCCAGCAGCCAAGACTTGAGGGTTTACGAGCAGTACTTC. Its translation: CASSQDLRVYEQYF.

As DNA, the CDR3 is TGTGCCAGCAGCTTAGACGGGGGAGGTAATTCACCCCTCCACTTT. Translation: CASSLDGGGNSPLHF. The chain uses TRBV7-6 and TRBJ1-6; D possibly corresponds to TRBD1 (5 bases). V gave up 1 base and J gave up 6 bases, with 10 bases separating them. The CDR3 is 15 amino acids. CDR1 SGHVS and CDR2 FNYEAQ come from the germline V gene.

The CDR3, as DNA: TGTGCCAGCAGCCTGACTAGCGGGGGGACCTACGAGCAGTACTTC. This gives the protein CASSLTSGGTYEQYF. The chain joins TRBV7-3 to TRBJ2-7; 13 bases match TRBD2. V gave up 5 bases and J gave up 2 bases; unmatched junction bases: 3. This CDR3 is 15 amino acids long. Germline CDR1 and CDR2: SGHTA and FQGTGA.

The V call is TRBV7-9, the J call TRBJ1-1, with D tentatively TRBD1 (5 bases). V shed 8 bases and J shed 0 bases, with 16 bases lying between them. Per germline, CDR1 SEHNR and CDR2 FQNEAQ (reference sequence). The CDR3 extends over 15 amino acids. DNA of the CDR3: TGTGCCAGCCTCTTACTGGCAGGGATGAACACTGAAGCTTTCTTT. It encodes CASLLLAGMNTEAFF.

The rearrangement joins TRBV4-1 to TRBJ1-3; 9 bases fit TRBD1. The germline CDR1 and CDR2 sequences are MGHRA and YSYEKL. The CDR3 covers 16 residues. J gave up 0 bases and V 3 bases, and 3 bases lay outside the gene matches. This CDR3 is CASSQSTGGSGNTIYF. CDR3 DNA: TGCGCCAGCAGCCAGTCGACAGGGGGCTCTGGAAACACCATATATTTT.

The chain combines TRBV5-1 with TRBJ1-2, with unresolved D. V dropped 0 bases and J dropped 4 bases, with 10 bases sitting between them. Germline V gene lookup returns CDR1 SGHRS and CDR2 YFSETQ. The CDR3 runs 14 residues. CDR3 nucleotides: TGCGCCAGCAGCTTGGAGCCCGGCGGCTATGGCTACACCTTC. As protein: CASSLEPGGYGYTF.

The chain joins TRBV4-1 to TRBJ1-1; 8 bases fit TRBD1. The J segment lost 6 bases and the V segment lost 3 bases, leaving 18 bases of the junction unmatched. Germline V gene sequence: CDR1 MGHRA, CDR2 YSYEKL. The CDR3 spans 18 residues. CDR3 residues: CASSQVRGQFSRTSEAFF. The DNA for the CDR3 is TGCGCCAGCAGCCAGGTCAGGGGGCAGTTTTCTCGAACATCTGAAGCTTTCTTT.

This chain uses TRBV27 with TRBJ1-1; 9 positions match TRBD1. With 5 bases clipped from V and 5 bases from J, the junction kept 6 bases outside the gene matches. The CDR3 totals 14 residues. Germline CDR1 and CDR2: MNHEY and SMNVEV (reference sequence). The DNA of the CDR3 is TGTGCCAGCAGTCCGACAGGGGGATGGACTGAAGCTTTCTTT. This gives the protein CASSPTGGWTEAFF.

J is TRBJ2-1 and V is TRBV25-1; TRBD1 aligns across 10 bases. Per the germline V gene, CDR1 is MGHDK and CDR2 is SYGVNS. The CDR3 contains 15 residues. Losses at the gene ends were 2 bases for V and 6 bases for J; bases not matched to a gene: 4. In DNA, the CDR3 is TGTGCCAGCAGTGAACCGGGACAGGGGCTCAATGAGCAGTTCTTC. Its protein product is CASSEPGQGLNEQFF.

This chain joins TRBV7-2 and TRBJ2-1; TRBD1 agrees at 8 bases. Trimming cost V 6 bases and J 4 bases; bases outside gene matches: 11. The CDR3 has 16 residues. Germline CDR1 is SGHTA and CDR2 is FQGNSA. CDR3 in DNA: TGTGCCAGCAGTAAATCCGGGACAGGACTTTACAATGAGCAGTTCTTC. Its protein is CASSKSGTGLYNEQFF.

This clone was seen a single time. The chain employs TRBV11-2 and TRBJ1-1; D is possibly TRBD1 (5 bases). Germline CDR1 reads SGHAT; CDR2 reads FQNNGV. Between the trimmed V and J ends, which lost 1 base and 1 base, there was a span of 13 bases. This CDR3 comprises 16 residues. The CDR3 region has the DNA TGTGCCAGCAGCTTAGGACTAGGGGTAGGGAACACTGAAGCTTTCTTT. It translates to CASSLGLGVGNTEAFF. Combining the CDR3 with reference TRBV11-2 and TRBJ1-1 gives the whole variable domain EAGVAQSPRYKIIEKRQSVAFWCNPISGHATLYWYQQILGQGPKLLIQFQNNGVVDDSQLPKDRFSAERLKGVDSTLKIQPAKLEDSAVYLCASSLGLGVGNTEAFFGQGTRLTVV.

The sample holds one count of this clone. V usage is TRBV11-1 and J usage is TRBJ1-2, with TRBD1 matching 10 bases. Germline V CDR1 and CDR2: SGHAT, FQDESV (reference sequence). The length of the CDR3 is 14 residues. After removal of 5 bases from V and 5 bases from J, the junction contained 5 bases not matched to a gene. The CDR3 sequence: CASSRQGAIYGYTF. The CDR3 DNA reads as TGTGCCAGCAGCCGACAGGGGGCGATTTATGGCTACACCTTC. Looking up the rest from reference TRBV11-1 and TRBJ1-2 gives the full variable domain: EAEVAQSPRYKITEKSQAVAFWCDPISGHATLYWYRQILGQGPELLVQFQDESVVDDSQLPKDRFSAERLKGVDSTLKIQPAELGDSAMYLCASSRQGAIYGYTFGSGTRLTVV.

This clone was recorded a few times. V gene TRBV11-2 combines with J gene TRBJ1-5, with a weak D call TRBD1 (6 bases). Germline-derived CDR1 and CDR2 are SGHAT and FQNNGV. This CDR3 spans 14 amino acids. V shed 5 bases and J shed 7 bases, with 15 bases lying between them. CDR3 sequence reads: CASSLVGGGQPQHF. In DNA, the CDR3 is TGTGCCAGCAGCCTAGTAGGGGGGGGACAGCCCCAGCATTTT. Looking up the rest from reference TRBV11-2 and TRBJ1-5 gives the full variable domain: EAGVAQSPRYKIIEKRQSVAFWCNPISGHATLYWYQQILGQGPKLLIQFQNNGVVDDSQLPKDRFSAERLKGVDSTLKIQPAKLEDSAVYLCASSLVGGGQPQHFGDGTRLSIL.